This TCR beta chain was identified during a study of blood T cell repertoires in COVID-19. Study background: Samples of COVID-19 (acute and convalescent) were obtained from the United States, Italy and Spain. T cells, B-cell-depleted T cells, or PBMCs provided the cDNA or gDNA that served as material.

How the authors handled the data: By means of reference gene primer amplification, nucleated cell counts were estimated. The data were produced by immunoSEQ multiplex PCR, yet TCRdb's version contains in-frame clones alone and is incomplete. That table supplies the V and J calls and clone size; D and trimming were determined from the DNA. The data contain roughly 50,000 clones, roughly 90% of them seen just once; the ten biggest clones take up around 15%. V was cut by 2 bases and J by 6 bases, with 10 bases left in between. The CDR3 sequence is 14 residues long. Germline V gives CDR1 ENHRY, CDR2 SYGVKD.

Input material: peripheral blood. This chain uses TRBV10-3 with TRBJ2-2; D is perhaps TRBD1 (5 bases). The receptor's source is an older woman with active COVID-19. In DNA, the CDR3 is TGTGCCATCAGTGAGGGGGCAGGGTCCGGGGAGCTGTTTTTT. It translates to CAISEGAGSGELFF.